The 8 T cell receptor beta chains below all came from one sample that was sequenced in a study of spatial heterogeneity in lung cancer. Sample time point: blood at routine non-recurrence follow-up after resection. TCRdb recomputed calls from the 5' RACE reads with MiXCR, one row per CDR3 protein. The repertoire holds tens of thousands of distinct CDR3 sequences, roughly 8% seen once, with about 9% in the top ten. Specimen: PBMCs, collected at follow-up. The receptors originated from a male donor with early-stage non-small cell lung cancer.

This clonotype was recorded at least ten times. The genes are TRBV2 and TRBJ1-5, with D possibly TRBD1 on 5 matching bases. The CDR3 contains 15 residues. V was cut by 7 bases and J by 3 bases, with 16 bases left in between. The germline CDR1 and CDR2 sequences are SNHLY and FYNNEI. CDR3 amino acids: CASNPQGENNQPQHF. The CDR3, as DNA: TGTGCCAGCAACCCCCAAGGGGAAAACAATCAGCCCCAGCATTTT.

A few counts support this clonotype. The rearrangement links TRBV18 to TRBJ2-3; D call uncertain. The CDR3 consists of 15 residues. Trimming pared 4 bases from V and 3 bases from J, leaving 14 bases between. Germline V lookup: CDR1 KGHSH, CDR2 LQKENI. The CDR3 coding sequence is TGTGCCAGCTCACGCTACGGCCCGGTGACAGATACGCAGTATTTT. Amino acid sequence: CASSRYGPVTDTQYF.

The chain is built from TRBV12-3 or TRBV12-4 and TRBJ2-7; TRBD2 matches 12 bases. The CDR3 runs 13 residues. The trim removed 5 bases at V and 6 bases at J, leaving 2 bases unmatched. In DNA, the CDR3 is TGTGCCAGCAGTATGACTAGCGGGGGCGAGCAGTACTTC. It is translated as CASSMTSGGEQYF.

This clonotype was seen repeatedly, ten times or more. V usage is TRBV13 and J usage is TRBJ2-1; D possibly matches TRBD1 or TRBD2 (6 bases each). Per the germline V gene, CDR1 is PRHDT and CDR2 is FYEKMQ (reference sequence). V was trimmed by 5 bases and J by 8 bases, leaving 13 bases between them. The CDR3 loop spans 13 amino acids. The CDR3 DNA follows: TGTGCCAGCAGCCGGGGGCCTACGGATGAGCAGTTCTTC. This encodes CASSRGPTDEQFF.

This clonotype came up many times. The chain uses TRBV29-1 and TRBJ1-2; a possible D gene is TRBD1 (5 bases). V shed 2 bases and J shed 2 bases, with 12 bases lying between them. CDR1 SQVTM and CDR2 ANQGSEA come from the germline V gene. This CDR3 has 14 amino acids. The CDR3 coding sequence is TGCAGCGTTGAATCGATCGCAGGGAACTATGGCTACACCTTC. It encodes CSVESIAGNYGYTF.

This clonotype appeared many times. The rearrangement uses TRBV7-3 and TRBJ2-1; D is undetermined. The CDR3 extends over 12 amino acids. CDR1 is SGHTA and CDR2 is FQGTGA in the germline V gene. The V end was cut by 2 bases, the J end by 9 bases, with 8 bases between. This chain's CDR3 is CASSLSDGEQFF. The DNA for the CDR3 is TGTGCCAGCAGCTTATCTGATGGTGAGCAGTTCTTC.

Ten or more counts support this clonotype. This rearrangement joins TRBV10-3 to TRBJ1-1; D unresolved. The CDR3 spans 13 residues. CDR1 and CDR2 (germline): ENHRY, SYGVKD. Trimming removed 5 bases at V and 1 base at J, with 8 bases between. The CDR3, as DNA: TGTGCCATCAGTACAAAGGGGAACACTGAAGCTTTCTTT. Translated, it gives CAISTKGNTEAFF.

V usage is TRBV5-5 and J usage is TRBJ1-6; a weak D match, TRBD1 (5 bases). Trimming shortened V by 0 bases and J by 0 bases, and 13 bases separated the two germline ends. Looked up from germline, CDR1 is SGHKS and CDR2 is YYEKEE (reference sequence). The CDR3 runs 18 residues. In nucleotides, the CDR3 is TGTGCCAGCAGCTTGGAGGGGCGTCGGAGCTCCTATAATTCACCCCTCCACTTT. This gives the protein CASSLEGRRSSYNSPLHF.